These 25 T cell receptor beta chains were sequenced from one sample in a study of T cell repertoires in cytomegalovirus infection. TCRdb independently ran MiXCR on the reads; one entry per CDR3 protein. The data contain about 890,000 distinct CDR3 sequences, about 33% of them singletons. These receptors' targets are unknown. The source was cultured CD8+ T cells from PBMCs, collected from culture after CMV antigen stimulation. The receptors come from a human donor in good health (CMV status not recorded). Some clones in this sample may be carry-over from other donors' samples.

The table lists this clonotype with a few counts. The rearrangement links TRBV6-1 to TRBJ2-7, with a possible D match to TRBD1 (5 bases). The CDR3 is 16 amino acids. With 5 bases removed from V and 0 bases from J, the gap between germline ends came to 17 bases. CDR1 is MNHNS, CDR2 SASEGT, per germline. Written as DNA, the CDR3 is TGTGCCAGCAGTCAAGGGGCGAGACAGCACTCCTACGAGCAGTACTTC. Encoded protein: CASSQGARQHSYEQYF.

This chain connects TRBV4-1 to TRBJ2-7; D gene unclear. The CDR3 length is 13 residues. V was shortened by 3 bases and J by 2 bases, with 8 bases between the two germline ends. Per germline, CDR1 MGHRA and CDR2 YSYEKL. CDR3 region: CASSQERAYEQYV. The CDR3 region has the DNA TGCGCCAGCAGCCAGGAAAGGGCCTACGAGCAGTACGTC.

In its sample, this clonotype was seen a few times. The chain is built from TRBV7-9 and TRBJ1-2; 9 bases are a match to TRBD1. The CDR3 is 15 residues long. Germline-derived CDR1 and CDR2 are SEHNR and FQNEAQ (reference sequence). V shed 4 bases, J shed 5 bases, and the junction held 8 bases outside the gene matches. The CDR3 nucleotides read TGTGCCAGCAGCTCCGCCGGGACAGGGTATTATGGCTACACCTTC. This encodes CASSSAGTGYYGYTF.

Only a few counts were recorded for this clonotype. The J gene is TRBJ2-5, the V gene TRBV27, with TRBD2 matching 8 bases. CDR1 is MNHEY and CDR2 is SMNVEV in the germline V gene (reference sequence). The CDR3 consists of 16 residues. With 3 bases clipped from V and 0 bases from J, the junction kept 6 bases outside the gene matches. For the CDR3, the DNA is TGTGCCAGCAGTTTCTCAGCGGGGGAGTACCAAGAGACCCAGTACTTC. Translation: CASSFSAGEYQETQYF.

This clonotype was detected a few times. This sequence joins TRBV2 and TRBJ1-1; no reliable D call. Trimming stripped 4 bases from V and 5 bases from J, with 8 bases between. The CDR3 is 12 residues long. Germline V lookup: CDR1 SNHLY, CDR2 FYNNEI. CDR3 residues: CASSGGRTEAFF. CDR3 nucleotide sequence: TGTGCCAGCAGTGGCGGGAGGACTGAAGCTTTCTTT.

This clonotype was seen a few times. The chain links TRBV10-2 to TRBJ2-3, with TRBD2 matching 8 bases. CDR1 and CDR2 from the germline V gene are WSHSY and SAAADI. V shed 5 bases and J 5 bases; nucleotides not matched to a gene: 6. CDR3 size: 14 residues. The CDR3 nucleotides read TGCGCCAGCAGTTGGCGGCTAGCGGGAGATACGCAGTATTTT. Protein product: CASSWRLAGDTQYF.

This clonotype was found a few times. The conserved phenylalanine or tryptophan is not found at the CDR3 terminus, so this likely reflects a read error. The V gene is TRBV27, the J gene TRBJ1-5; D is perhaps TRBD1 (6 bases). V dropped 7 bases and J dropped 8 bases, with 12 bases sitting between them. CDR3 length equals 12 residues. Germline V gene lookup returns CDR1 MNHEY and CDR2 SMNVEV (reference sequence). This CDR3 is CASTTGGKPQHC. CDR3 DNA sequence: TGTGCCAGCACGACAGGAGGGAAGCCCCAGCATTGT.

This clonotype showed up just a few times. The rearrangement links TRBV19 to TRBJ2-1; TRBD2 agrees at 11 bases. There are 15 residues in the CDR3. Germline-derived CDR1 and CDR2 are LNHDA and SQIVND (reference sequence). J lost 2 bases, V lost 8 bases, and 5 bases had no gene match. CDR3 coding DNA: TGTGCCAGTCAACTAGCGGGGGTCCCCTACAATGAGCAGTTCTTC. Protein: CASQLAGVPYNEQFF.

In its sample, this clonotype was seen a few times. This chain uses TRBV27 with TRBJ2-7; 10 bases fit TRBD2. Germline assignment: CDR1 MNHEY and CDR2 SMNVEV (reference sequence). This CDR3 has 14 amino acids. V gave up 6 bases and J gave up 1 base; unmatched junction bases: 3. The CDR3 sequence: CASSLTSGSYEQYF. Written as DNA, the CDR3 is TGTGCCAGCAGCCTGACTAGCGGGTCCTACGAGCAGTACTTC.

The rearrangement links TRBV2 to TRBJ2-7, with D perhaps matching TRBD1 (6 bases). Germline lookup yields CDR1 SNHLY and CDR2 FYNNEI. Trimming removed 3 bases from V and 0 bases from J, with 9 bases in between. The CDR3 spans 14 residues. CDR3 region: CASSDMGASYEQYV. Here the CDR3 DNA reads TGTGCCAGCAGTGATATGGGGGCCTCCTACGAGCAGTACGTC.

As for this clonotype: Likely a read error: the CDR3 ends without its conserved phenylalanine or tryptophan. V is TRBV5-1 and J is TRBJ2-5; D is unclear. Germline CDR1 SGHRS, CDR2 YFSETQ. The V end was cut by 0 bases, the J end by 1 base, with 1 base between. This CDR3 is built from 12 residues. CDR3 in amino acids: CASSLAQETQYL. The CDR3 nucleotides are TGCGCCAGCAGCTTGGCCCAAGAGACCCAGTACCTC.

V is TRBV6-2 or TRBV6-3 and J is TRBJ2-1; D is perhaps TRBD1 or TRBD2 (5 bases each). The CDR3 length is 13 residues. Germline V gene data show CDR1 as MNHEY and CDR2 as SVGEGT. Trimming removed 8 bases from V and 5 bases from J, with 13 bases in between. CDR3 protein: CASHGLGDNEQFF. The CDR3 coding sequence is TGTGCCAGCCACGGCTTGGGGGACAATGAGCAGTTCTTC.

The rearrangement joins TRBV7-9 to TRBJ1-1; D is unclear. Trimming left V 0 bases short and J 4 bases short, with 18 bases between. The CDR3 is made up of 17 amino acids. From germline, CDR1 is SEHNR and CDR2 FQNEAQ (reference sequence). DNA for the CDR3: TGTGCCAGCAGCTTAGCTAGTGGGAACCTCTGGGGCACTGAAGCTTTCTTT. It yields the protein CASSLASGNLWGTEAFF.

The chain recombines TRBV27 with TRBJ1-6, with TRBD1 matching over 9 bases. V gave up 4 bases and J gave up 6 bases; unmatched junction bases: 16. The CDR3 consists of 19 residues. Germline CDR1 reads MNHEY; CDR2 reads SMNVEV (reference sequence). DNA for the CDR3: TGTGCCAGCAGTTCGCTGCCGGGACAGGGTCGGGTGGGTAATTCACCCCTCCACTTT. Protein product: CASSSLPGQGRVGNSPLHF.

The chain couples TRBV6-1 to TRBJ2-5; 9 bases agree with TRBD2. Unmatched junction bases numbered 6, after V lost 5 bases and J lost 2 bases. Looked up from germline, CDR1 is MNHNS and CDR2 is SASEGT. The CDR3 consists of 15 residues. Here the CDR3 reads CASSQRGAEQETQYF. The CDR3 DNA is TGTGCCAGCAGTCAGCGGGGGGCCGAACAAGAGACCCAGTACTTC.

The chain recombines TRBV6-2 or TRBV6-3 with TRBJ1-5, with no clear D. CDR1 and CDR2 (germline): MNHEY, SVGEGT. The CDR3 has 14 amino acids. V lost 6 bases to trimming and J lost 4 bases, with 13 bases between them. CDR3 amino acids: CASSDSGWNQPQHF. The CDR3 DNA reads TGTGCCAGCAGCGACTCGGGATGGAATCAGCCCCAGCATTTT.

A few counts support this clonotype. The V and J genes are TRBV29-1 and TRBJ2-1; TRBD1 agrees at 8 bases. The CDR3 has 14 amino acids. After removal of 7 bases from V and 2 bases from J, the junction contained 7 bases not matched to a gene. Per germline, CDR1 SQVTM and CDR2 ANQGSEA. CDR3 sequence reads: CSGSGTGTYNEQFF. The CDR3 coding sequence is TGCAGCGGCTCCGGGACAGGCACCTACAATGAGCAGTTCTTC.

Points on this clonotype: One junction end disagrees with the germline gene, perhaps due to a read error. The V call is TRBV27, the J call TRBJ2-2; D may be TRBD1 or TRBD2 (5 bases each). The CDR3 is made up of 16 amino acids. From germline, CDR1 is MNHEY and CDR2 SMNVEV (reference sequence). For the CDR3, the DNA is TGTGTCAGCACACGAGGGACGTCCAGAAGGACCGGGGAGCTGTTTTTT. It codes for CVSTRGTSRRTGELFF.

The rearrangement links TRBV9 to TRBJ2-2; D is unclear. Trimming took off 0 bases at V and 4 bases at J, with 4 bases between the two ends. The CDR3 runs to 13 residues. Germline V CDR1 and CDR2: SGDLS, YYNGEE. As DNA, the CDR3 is TGTGCCAGCAGCGTAGGTAGCACCGGGGAGCTGTTTTTT. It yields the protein CASSVGSTGELFF.

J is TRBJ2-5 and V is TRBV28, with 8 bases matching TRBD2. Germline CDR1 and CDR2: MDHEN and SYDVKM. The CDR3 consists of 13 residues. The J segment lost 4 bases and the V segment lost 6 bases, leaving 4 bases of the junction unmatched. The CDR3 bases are TGTGCCAGCAGCCATCTAGCGGGAGAGACCCAGTACTTC. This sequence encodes CASSHLAGETQYF.

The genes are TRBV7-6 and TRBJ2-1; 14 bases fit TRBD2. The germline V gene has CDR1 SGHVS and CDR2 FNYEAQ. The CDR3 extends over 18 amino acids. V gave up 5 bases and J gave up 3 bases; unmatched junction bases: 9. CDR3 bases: TGTGCCAGCAGCGTATCGGGACTAGCGGGGGCATACTACAATGAGCAGTTCTTC. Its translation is CASSVSGLAGAYYNEQFF.

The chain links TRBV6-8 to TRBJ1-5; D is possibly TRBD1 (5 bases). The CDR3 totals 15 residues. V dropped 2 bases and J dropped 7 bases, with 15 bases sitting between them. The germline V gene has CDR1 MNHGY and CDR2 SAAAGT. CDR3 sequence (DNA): TGTGCCAGCAGTTACGGAGGGGAATCGGGGCAGCCCCAGCATTTT. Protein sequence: CASSYGGESGQPQHF.

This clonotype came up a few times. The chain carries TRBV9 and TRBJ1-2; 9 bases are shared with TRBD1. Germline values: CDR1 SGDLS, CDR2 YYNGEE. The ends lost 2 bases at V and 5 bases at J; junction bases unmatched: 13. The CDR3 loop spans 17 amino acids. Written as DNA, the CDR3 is TGTGCCAGCAGCGTCCCCTCCAAGGGGACAGGGTATTATGGCTACACCTTC. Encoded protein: CASSVPSKGTGYYGYTF.

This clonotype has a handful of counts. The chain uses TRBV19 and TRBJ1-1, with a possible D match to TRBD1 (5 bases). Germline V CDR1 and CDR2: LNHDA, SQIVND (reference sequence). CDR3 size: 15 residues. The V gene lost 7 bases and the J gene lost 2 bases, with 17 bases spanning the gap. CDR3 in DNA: TGTGCCAGTACGATGGGCCAAGGGGCCAACACTGAAGCTTTCTTT. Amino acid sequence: CASTMGQGANTEAFF.

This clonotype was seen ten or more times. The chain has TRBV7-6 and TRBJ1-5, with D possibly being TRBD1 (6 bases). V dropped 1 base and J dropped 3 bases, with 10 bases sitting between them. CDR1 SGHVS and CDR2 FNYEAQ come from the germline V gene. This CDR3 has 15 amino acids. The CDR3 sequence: CASSLGEGVNQPQHF. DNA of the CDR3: TGTGCCAGCAGCTTAGGTGAGGGGGTCAATCAGCCCCAGCATTTT.